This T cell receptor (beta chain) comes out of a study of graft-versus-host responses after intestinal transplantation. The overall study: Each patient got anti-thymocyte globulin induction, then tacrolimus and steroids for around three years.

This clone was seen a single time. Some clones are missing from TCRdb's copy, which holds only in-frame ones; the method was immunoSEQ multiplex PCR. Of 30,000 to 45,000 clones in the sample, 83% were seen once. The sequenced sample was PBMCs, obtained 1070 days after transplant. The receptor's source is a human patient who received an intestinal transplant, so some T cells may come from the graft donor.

The CDR3 nucleotides are TGTGCCAGCAGTCCGCACACTGAAGCTTTCTTT. Amino acid sequence: CASSPHTEAFF. The chain recombines TRBV28 with TRBJ1-1; D gene ambiguous. The CDR3 runs 11 residues. CDR1 MDHEN and CDR2 SYDVKM come from the germline V gene. Trimming removed 5 bases at V and 3 bases at J, with 4 bases between.